The subject of this entry is one T cell receptor beta chain. Its recognized antigen is unknown. No much larger clone is present one base from it, and per-base qualities are unavailable. Sequencing was carried out with an Illumina HiSeq 1500. The public reads were reprocessed in TCRdb via fastp at Q25 and MiXCR, keeping in-frame beta chains. Each entry merges the rows of one CDR3 protein and shows their most common DNA and genes. The sample table holds about 340,000 distinct CDR3 sequences, of which 29% were seen once. The ten largest make up 20% of the sample. Trimming takes 7 bases from V and 0 bases from J, and the germline ends sit 13 bases apart. The CDR3 measures 15 amino acids from cysteine to phenylalanine. Only CDR3 DNA is held: 45 bases, read in frame from base 1. The germline V gene supplies CDR1 MDHEN and CDR2 SYDVKM. The data originate from a study of T cell repertoires in cytomegalovirus infection (dated by TCRdb to the late 2010s). Background on the whole study: Peptide stimulations targeted recently identified HLA-C-restricted CMV epitopes, whose presentation resists viral immunomodulation, together with well-studied HLA-B-restricted epitopes. Because public TCR beta signatures pointed to carriage of CMV infection together with the matching HLA type, the HLA type of each donor mattered for the analysis.

The research as a whole found: Carriers of CMV infection plus the relevant HLA type were discriminated by the cumulative frequency of public TCR beta family members in the study cohort and in an independent roughly 380-donor cohort. The ex vivo response was dominated by HLA-C-restricted CMV-specific TCR beta clonotypes, which also provided the single most frequent clonotype in two of eight donors.

What this sample's treatment or condition label stands for: in vitro stimulation with specific CMV peptide epitopes to enrich CMV-specific T cells. Source: cultured PBMCs, taken from culture after CMV antigen stimulation. The receptor was derived from a human donor in good health (CMV status not recorded). Some clones in this sample may be carry-over from other donors' samples. Rearrangement joined TRBV28 to TRBJ2-1; the D element might be TRBD1 or TRBD2, as each aligns at 5 bases. The CDR3 reads as follows: CASNMGVSSYNEQFF. DNA sequence: TGTGCCAGCAACATGGGGGTAAGCTCCTACAATGAGCAGTTCTTC.